The 5 T cell receptor beta chains below come from one sample, sequenced in a study of blood T cell repertoires in COVID-19. Method: immunoSEQ multiplex PCR; TCRdb's copy keeps in-frame clones and lacks some. The table lists 200,000 to 250,000 clones, approximately 87% of them singletons. Sequencing was done on a sample of peripheral blood. All receptors derive from a man between 60 and 70 years old with acute or convalescent COVID-19.

CDR3 in amino acids: CASSPRLGQNYEQYF. In nucleotides, the CDR3 is TGTGCCAGCAGCCCCCGTCTGGGACAGAACTACGAGCAGTACTTC. V gene TRBV7-2 combines with J gene TRBJ2-7; TRBD1 aligns across 7 bases. The V segment lost 5 bases and the J segment 3 bases; nucleotides outside the gene matches: 10. Germline values: CDR1 SGHTA, CDR2 FQGNSA. The CDR3 is 15 residues long.

This sequence joins TRBV6-5 and TRBJ2-1, with TRBD1 matching 7 bases. The CDR3 has 15 amino acids. CDR1 and CDR2 from the germline V gene are MNHEY and SVGAGI. J gave up 3 bases and V 7 bases, and 9 bases lay outside the gene matches. CDR3 nucleotide sequence: TGTGCCAGCATTGGTGTGGCAGGGGGCTACAATGAGCAGTTCTTC. Translated, it gives CASIGVAGGYNEQFF.

The CDR3 sequence is CASSLQGLEEETQYF. In DNA form, the CDR3 reads TGCGCCAGCAGCCTTCAGGGGCTGGAAGAAGAGACCCAGTACTTC. The chain uses TRBV5-1 and TRBJ2-5; D may be TRBD1 (6 bases). V lost 4 bases and J 3 bases, leaving 16 bases between the germline ends. Germline V gene data show CDR1 as SGHRS and CDR2 as YFSETQ. The CDR3 runs 15 residues.

This chain links TRBV19 with TRBJ2-7, with D perhaps TRBD2 (6 bases). Germline CDR1 and CDR2: LNHDA and SQIVND (reference sequence). V was shortened by 7 bases and J by 11 bases, with 18 bases between the two germline ends. The CDR3 has 12 residues. The CDR3 bases are TGTGCCAGTAAATCCTTGGAGGGAGAGGAGTACTTC. Amino acids: CASKSLEGEEYF.

In this sample, this clone turned up a few times. V and J are TRBV2 and TRBJ1-5, with unresolved D. V lost 3 bases to trimming and J lost 9 bases, with 12 bases between them. Germline assignment: CDR1 SNHLY and CDR2 FYNNEI. CDR3 length: 13 amino acids. DNA for the CDR3: TGTGCCAGCAGTGACATCCACCGAGGGCCCCAGCATTTT. It is translated as CASSDIHRGPQHF.